Only a few counts were recorded for the clone carrying this TCR beta chain. The target antigen is unknown. The data were obtained in a study of identical twins. Whole-study results and caveats: Zero-insertion analyses could be partly confounded by invariant MAIT and iNKT cells.

The V gene lost 1 base and the J gene lost 3 bases, with 6 bases spanning the gap. The CDR3 has 13 residues. CDR1 is SGDLS, CDR2 YYNGEE, per germline. TCRdb independently ran MiXCR on the 5' RACE reads; one entry per CDR3 protein. Of hundreds of thousands of distinct CDR3 sequences listed, about 20% are singletons. The same data also went into a second study, on T cells expressing NK-cell markers. That work states: Clones of NKG2C+ T cells that had expanded were of unclear HCMV specificity.

The sequence was collected from a woman under 30 in good health. This chain uses TRBV9 with TRBJ2-3; D may be TRBD1 (5 bases). The specimen sequenced was PBMCs. The CDR3 DNA follows: TGTGCCAGCAGCGTAAGGGGAACAGATACGCAGTATTTT. It encodes CASSVRGTDTQYF.